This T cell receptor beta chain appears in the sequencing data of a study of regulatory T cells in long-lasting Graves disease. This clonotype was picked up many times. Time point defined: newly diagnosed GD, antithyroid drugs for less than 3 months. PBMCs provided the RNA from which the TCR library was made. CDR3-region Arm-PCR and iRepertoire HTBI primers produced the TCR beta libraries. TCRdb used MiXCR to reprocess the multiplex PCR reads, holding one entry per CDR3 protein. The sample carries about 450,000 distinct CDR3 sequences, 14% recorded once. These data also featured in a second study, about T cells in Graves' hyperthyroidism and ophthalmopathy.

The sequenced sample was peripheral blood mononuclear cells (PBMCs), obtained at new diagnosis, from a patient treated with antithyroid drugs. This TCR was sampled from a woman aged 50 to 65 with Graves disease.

CDR3 sequence: CASSWEAGDNEQFF. CDR3 in DNA: TGCGCCAGCAGCTGGGAGGCGGGTGACAATGAGCAGTTCTTC. This chain connects TRBV5-1 to TRBJ2-1; weak D call: TRBD2 (6 bases). Germline V lookup: CDR1 SGHRS, CDR2 YFSETQ. There are 14 residues in the CDR3. Trimming shortened V by 3 bases and J by 5 bases, and 12 bases separated the two germline ends.